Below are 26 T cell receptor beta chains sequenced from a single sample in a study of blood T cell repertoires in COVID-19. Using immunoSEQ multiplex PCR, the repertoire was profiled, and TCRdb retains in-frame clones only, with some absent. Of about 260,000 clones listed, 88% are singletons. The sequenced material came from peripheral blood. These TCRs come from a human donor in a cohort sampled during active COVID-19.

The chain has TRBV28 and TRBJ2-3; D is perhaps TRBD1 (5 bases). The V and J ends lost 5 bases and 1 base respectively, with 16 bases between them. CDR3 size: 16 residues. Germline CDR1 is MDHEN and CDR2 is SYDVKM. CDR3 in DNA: TGTGCCAGCAGTCCCCCAGGTAGGGGCGGCACAGATACGCAGTATTTT. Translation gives CASSPPGRGGTDTQYF. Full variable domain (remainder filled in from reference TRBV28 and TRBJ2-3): DVKVTQSSRYLVKRTGEKVFLECVQDMDHENMFWYRQDPGLGLRLIYFSYDVKMKEKGDIPEGYSVSREKKERFSLILESASTNQTSMYLCASSPPGRGGTDTQYFGPGTRLTVL.

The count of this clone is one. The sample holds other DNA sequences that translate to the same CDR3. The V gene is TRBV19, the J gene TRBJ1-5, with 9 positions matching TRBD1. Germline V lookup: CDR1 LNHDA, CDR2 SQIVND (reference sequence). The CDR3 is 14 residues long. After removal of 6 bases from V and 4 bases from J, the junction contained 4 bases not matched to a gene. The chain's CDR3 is CASRPTGGNQPQHF. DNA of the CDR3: TGTGCCAGTAGACCGACAGGGGGAAATCAGCCCCAGCATTTT. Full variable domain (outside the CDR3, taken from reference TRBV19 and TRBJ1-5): DGGITQSPKYLFRKEGQNVTLSCEQNLNHDAMYWYRQDPGQGLRLIYYSQIVNDFQKGDIAEGYSVSREKKESFPLTVTSAQKNPTAFYLCASRPTGGNQPQHFGDGTRLSIL.

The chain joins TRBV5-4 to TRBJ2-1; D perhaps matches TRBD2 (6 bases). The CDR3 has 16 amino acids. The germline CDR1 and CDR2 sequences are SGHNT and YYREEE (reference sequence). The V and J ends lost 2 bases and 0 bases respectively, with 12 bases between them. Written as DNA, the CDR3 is TGTGCCAGCAGCTTAGGGACTGCCGGCTCCTACAATGAGCAGTTCTTC. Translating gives CASSLGTAGSYNEQFF.

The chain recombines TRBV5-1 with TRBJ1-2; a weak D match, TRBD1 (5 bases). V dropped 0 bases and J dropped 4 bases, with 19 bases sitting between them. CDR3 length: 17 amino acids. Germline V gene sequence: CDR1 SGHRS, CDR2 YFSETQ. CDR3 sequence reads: CASSLVSAGYQGYGYTF. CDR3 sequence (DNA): TGCGCCAGCAGCTTGGTTTCGGCAGGGTATCAAGGCTATGGCTACACCTTC.

CDR3 sequence: CASSFRTGGIYRNTIYF. In nucleotides, the CDR3 is TGTGCCAGCAGCTTCCGGACAGGGGGCATTTATAGAAACACCATATATTTT. V and J are TRBV7-2 and TRBJ1-3; the match to TRBD1 covers 11 bases. Losses at the gene ends were 3 bases for V and 5 bases for J; bases not matched to a gene: 9. From germline, CDR1 is SGHTA and CDR2 FQGNSA. The CDR3 is 17 residues long.

CDR3: CASKSGTGGFRNQPQHF. The CDR3 DNA follows: TGTGCCAGTAAATCCGGGACAGGGGGATTTCGCAATCAGCCCCAGCATTTT. This sequence joins TRBV19 and TRBJ1-5, with 11 bases lining up with TRBD1. With 7 bases clipped from V and 2 bases from J, the junction kept 10 bases outside the gene matches. CDR3 length: 17 residues. Per germline, CDR1 LNHDA and CDR2 SQIVND (reference sequence).

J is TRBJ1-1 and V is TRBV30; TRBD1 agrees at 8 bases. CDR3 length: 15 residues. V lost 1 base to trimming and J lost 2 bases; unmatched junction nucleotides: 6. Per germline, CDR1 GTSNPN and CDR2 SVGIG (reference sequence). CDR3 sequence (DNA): TGTGCCTGGAGTGGCCCGGGACAGGTAAACACTGAAGCTTTCTTT. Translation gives CAWSGPGQVNTEAFF.

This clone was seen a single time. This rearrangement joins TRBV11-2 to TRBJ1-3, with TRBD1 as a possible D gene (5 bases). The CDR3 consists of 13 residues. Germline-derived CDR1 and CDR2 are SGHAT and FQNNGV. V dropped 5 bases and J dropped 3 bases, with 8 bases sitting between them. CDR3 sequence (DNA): TGTGCCAGCAGCCCGACAGTTGGAAACACCATATATTTT. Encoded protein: CASSPTVGNTIYF.

CDR3 sequence reads: CAISDGPTGELFF. The CDR3 DNA reads as TGTGCCATCAGTGATGGGCCGACCGGGGAGCTGTTTTTT. The chain joins TRBV10-3 to TRBJ2-2; D gene uncertain. This CDR3 has 13 amino acids. Germline V gene sequence: CDR1 ENHRY, CDR2 SYGVKD. Trimming stripped 3 bases from V and 5 bases from J, with 7 bases between.

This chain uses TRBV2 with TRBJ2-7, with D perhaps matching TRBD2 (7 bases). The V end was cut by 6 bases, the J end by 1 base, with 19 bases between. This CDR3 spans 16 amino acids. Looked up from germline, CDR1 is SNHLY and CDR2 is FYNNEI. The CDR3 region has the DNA TGTGCCAGCAGAGGGGGGCAGGGGAGGGAATCCTACGAGCAGTACTTC. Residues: CASRGGQGRESYEQYF.

The CDR3 DNA reads as TGTGCCATCAGTGGAGAGGGTAGCACAGATACGCAGTATTTT. Translating gives CAISGEGSTDTQYF. The chain is built from TRBV10-3 and TRBJ2-3, with a weak D call TRBD2 (5 bases). Germline-derived CDR1 and CDR2 are ENHRY and SYGVKD. CDR3 size: 14 residues. Trimming took off 4 bases at V and 0 bases at J, with 8 bases between the two ends.

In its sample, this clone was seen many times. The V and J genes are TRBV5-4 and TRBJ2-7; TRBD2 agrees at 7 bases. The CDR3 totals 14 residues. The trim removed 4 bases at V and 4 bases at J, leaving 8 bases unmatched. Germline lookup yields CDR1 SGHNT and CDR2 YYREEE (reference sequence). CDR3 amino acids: CASSPRSGEYEQYF. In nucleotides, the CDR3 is TGTGCCAGCAGCCCACGGAGCGGGGAGTACGAGCAGTACTTC. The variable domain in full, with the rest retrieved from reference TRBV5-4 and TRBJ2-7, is ETGVTQSPTHLIKTRGQQVTLRCSSQSGHNTVSWYQQALGQGPQFIFQYYREEENGRGNFPPRFSGLQFPNYSSELNVNALELDDSALYLCASSPRSGEYEQYFGPGTRLTVT.

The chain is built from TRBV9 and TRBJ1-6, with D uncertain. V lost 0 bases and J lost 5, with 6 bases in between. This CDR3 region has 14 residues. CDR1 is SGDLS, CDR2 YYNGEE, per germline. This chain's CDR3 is CASSVGGNNSPLHF. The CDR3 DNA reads TGTGCCAGCAGCGTAGGAGGGAATAATTCACCCCTCCACTTT.

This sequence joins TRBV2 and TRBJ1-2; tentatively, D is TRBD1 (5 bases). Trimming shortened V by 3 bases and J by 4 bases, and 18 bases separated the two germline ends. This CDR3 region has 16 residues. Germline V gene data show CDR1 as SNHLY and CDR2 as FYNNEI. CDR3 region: CASSEGQGIWGYGYTF. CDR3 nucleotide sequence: TGTGCCAGCAGTGAGGGCCAGGGAATTTGGGGCTATGGCTACACCTTC.

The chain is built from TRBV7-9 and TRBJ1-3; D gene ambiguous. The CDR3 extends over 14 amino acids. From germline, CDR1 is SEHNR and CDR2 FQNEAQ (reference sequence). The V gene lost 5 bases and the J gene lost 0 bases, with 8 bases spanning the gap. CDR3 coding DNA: TGTGCCAGCAGCCCCGAGAACTCTGGAAACACCATATATTTT. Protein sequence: CASSPENSGNTIYF. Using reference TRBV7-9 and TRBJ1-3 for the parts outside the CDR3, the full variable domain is DTGVSQNPRHKITKRGQNVTFRCDPISEHNRLYWYRQTLGQGPEFLTYFQNEAQLEKSRLLSDRFSAERPKGSFSTLEIQRTEQGDSAMYLCASSPENSGNTIYFGEGSWLTVV.

The chain's CDR3 is CASQALLNQPQHF. CDR3 bases: TGTGCCAGCCAGGCCCTACTCAATCAGCCCCAGCATTTT. The chain combines TRBV10-3 with TRBJ1-5; D is unresolved. Germline CDR1 is ENHRY and CDR2 is SYGVKD. The CDR3 has 13 residues. V lost 10 bases and J 3 bases, leaving 13 bases between the germline ends.

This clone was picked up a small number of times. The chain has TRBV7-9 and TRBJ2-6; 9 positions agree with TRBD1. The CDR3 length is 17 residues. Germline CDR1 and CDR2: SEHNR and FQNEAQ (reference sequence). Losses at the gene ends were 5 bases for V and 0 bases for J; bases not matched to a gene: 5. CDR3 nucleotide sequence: TGTGCCAGCAGCCCGGGACAGGGACTCTCTGGGGCCAACGTCCTGACTTTC. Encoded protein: CASSPGQGLSGANVLTF.

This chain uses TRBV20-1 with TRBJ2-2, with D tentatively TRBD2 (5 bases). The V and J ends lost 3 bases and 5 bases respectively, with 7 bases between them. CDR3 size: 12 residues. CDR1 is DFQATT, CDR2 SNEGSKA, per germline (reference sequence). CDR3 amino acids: CSASSGTGELFF. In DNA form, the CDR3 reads TGCAGTGCTAGTTCGGGGACCGGGGAGCTGTTTTTT.

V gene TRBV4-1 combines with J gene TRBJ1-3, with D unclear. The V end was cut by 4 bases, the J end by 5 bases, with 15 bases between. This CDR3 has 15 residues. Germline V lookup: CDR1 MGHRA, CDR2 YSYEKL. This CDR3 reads CASSLWAPLRNTIYF. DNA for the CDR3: TGCGCCAGCAGCCTCTGGGCCCCATTGAGAAACACCATATATTTT.

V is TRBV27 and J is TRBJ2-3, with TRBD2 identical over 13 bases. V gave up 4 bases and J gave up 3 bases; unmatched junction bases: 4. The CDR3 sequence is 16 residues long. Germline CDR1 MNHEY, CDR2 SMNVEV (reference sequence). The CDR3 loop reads CASSSGLAGETDTQYF. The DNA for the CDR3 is TGTGCCAGCAGTTCCGGACTAGCGGGAGAGACAGATACGCAGTATTTT.

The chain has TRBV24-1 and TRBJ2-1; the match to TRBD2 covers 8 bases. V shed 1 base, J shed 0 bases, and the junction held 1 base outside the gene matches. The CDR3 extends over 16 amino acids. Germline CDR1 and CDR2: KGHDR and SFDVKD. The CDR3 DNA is TGTGCCACCAGTGATTTAGCGGGAGACTCCTACAATGAGCAGTTCTTC. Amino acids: CATSDLAGDSYNEQFF.

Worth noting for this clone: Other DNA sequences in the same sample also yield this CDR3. CDR3 bases: TGTGCCAGCAGCGTAACTAGCGGGAGTTACAATGAGCAGTTCTTC. Translated: CASSVTSGSYNEQFF. The V and J genes are TRBV9 and TRBJ2-1; 11 bases are shared with TRBD2. The V segment lost 1 base and the J segment 4 bases; nucleotides outside the gene matches: 1. The germline V gene encodes CDR1 SGDLS and CDR2 YYNGEE. CDR3 length: 15 amino acids.

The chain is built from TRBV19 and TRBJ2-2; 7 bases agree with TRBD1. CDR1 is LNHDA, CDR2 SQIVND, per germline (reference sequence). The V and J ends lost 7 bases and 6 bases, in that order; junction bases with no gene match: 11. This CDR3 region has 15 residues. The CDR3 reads CASTGQAAGAGELFF. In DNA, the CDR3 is TGTGCCAGTACCGGACAGGCGGCCGGCGCCGGGGAGCTGTTTTTT.

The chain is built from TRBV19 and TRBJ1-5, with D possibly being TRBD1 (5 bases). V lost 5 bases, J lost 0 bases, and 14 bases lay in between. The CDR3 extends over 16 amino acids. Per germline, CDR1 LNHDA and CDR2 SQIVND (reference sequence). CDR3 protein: CASSGFKDSSNQPQHF. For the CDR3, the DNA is TGTGCCAGTAGTGGTTTTAAAGACAGTAGCAATCAGCCCCAGCATTTT.

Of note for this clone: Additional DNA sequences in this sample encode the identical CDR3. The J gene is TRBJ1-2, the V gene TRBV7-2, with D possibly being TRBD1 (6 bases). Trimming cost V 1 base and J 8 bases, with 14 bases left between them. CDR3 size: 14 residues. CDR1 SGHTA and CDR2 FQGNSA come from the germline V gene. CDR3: CASSLGVGGHGYTF. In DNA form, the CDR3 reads TGTGCCAGCAGCTTAGGGGTGGGGGGGCACGGCTACACCTTC.

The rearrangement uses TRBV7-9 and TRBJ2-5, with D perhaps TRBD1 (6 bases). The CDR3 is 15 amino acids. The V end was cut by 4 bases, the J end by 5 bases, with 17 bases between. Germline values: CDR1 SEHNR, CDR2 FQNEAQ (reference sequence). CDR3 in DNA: TGTGCCAGCAGCTCCAACAGGGTGTGGGGGGAGACCCAGTACTTC. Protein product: CASSSNRVWGETQYF.